Reported below is one T cell receptor beta chain. What it binds is not known. The data were taken from a study of shared clonotypes between healthy human individuals. V dropped 5 bases and J dropped 0 bases, with 13 bases sitting between them. CDR3 length: 15 residues. The germline CDR1 and CDR2 sequences are LNHDA and SQIVND (reference sequence). Replicate PCRs from sorted subsets contained around 200 ng DNA, which is approximately 30,000 T cell genomes. The data were produced by immunoSEQ multiplex PCR, yet TCRdb's version contains in-frame clones alone and is incomplete. Among about 2.4 million clones listed, about 92% were seen once. Overall study results and limits: Represented diversity (both genetic and exposure-history) was limited by the small number of donors. The naive CD4 repertoires of a few donors were compared, and around 4.7% of clonotypes were shared.

This sequence originates from a man aged 18-30 years in good health. What was sequenced was naive CD4+ T cells sorted from blood. Stated subset: CD45RA+ positively selected. The rearrangement links TRBV19 to TRBJ1-1; D call uncertain. CDR3 residues: CASSVGTVMNTEAFF. In nucleotides, the CDR3 is TGTGCCAGTAGTGTTGGTACAGTGATGAACACTGAAGCTTTCTTT.